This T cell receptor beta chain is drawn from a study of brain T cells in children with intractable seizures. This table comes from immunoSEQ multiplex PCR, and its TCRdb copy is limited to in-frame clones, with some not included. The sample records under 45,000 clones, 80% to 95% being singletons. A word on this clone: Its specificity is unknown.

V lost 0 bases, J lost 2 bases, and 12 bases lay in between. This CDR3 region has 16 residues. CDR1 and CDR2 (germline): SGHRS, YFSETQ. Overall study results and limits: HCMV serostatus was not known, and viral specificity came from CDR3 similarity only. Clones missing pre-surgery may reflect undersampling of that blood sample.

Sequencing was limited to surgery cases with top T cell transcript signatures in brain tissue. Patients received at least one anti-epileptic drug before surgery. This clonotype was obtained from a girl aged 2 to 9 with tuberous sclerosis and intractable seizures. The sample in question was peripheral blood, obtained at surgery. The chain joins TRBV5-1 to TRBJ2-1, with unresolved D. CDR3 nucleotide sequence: TGCGCCAGCAGCTTGGAGGCTCTCACCCCCTACAATGAGCAGTTCTTC. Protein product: CASSLEALTPYNEQFF.